The present T cell receptor (beta chain) was sequenced within a study of cytomegalovirus exposure and HLA in healthy donors. Study-wide points: Association of some 18,000 TCR beta sequences with HLA alleles was found at 0.05 false discovery rate in a later analysis. A further, later analysis showed that HLA-associated TCR beta chains (compared with equally common others) were more clonally expanded. Highly shared variants forming one cluster were likely a sequencing artifact. In an earlier analysis, most TCR beta V segments were productive about 87% or about 30% of the time.

For this clone: No antigen is known for it.

Researchers ran the PCR with 60 Vbeta and 13 Jbeta primers. Some clones are missing from TCRdb's copy, which holds only in-frame ones; the method was immunoSEQ multiplex PCR. The sample holds about 270,000 clones; 86% are singletons and the top ten take around 3.7%. V gave up 3 bases and J gave up 0 bases, with 12 bases separating them. Per germline, CDR1 KGHSH and CDR2 LQKENI. The CDR3 has 16 residues. The receptor's source is a man aged 35 to 55 in good health and CMV-seropositive. Sequences were obtained from PBMCs. This rearrangement joins TRBV18 to TRBJ2-1, with D possibly matching TRBD1 (5 bases). The CDR3 here is CASSPQGIVSYNEQFF. CDR3 bases: TGTGCCAGCTCACCCCAGGGAATAGTCTCCTACAATGAGCAGTTCTTC.